The TCR beta chain described here comes from a study of early T cells in non-severe SARS-CoV-2 infection. This clonotype showed up just a few times. TCRdb independently ran MiXCR on the 5' RACE reads; one entry per CDR3 protein. The sample has about 71,000 distinct CDR3 sequences, around 12% seen once. This CDR3 is 11 amino acids long. Per the germline V gene, CDR1 is SQVTM and CDR2 is ANQGSEA. V was clipped by 5 bases and J by 9 bases, with 12 bases between them. The chain combines TRBV29-1 with TRBJ2-3; tentative D call: TRBD2 (7 bases). The sequences come from whole blood, collected at baseline. This receptor was identified in an adult who was a healthcare worker with PCR-confirmed SARS-CoV-2 infection or an uninfected control (not recorded which). The CDR3 loop is CSVPAGTTQYF. The CDR3 nucleotides are TGCAGCGTTCCAGCGGGGACAACGCAGTATTTT.